Each of the 23 T cell receptor beta chains below was sequenced from the same sample in a study of long-term antiretroviral therapy in people with HIV (dated by TCRdb to 2021 to 2024). Sequencing of the TRB variable region was done with the immunoSEQ hsTCRB v3.0 assay at survey level resolution. TCRdb re-hosts the immuneACCESS table, in-frame sequences only. Its copies lack some clones; in the studies checked, an unresolved V gene accounts for under half of them, and the cause for the rest is not known. The sample has about 24,000 clones on record, around 83% of them singletons. 20% to 30% of the sample lies in the top ten. Sequences were derived from unsorted PBMCs, sampled 0.4 years after starting antiretroviral therapy. These receptors originate from a man over 45 with HIV.

The gene calls are TRBV28 and TRBJ2-3; TRBD1 matches 7 bases. The V gene end was trimmed by 7 bases and the J gene end by 1 base; junction bases not matched to a gene: 8. CDR1 is MDHEN and CDR2 is SYDVKM in the germline V gene. The CDR3 runs to 15 residues. The chain's CDR3 is CASNNRDSGTDTQYF. As DNA, the CDR3 is TGTGCCAGCAACAACCGGGACAGCGGCACAGATACGCAGTATTTT. Combining the CDR3 with reference TRBV28 and TRBJ2-3 gives the whole variable domain DVKVTQSSRYLVKRTGEKVFLECVQDMDHENMFWYRQDPGLGLRLIYFSYDVKMKEKGDIPEGYSVSREKKERFSLILESASTNQTSMYLCASNNRDSGTDTQYFGPGTRLTVL.

The CDR3 DNA is TGTGCCAGCAGCTACACTACGGGGGCTGGAGGGACCCAGTACTTC. This encodes CASSYTTGAGGTQYF. The chain links TRBV11-2 to TRBJ2-5; the D gene could be TRBD1 or TRBD2 (6 bases each). Germline V CDR1 and CDR2: SGHAT, FQNNGV. Trimming shortened V by 4 bases and J by 7 bases, and 19 bases separated the two germline ends. The CDR3 length is 15 residues.

The V call is TRBV9, the J call TRBJ1-2; 7 bases agree with TRBD1. Looked up from germline, CDR1 is SGDLS and CDR2 is YYNGEE. There are 13 residues in the CDR3. The junction had 6 bases not matched to a gene; V was cut back by 3 bases and J by 7 bases. The CDR3 DNA reads as TGTGCCAGCAGCGATCGACAGGGACTTGGCTACACCTTC. This gives the protein CASSDRQGLGYTF.

The CDR3, as DNA: TGTGCCAGCAGCTTAGATCGGCAGCAGCGGACGCAGTATTTT. Translating gives CASSLDRQQRTQYF. The J gene is TRBJ2-3, the V gene TRBV11-2; a weak D match, TRBD2 (5 bases). The germline V and J ends were trimmed by 0 bases and 9 bases, with 13 bases remaining between them. This CDR3 has 14 amino acids. Germline V lookup: CDR1 SGHAT, CDR2 FQNNGV.

V usage is TRBV10-3 and J usage is TRBJ1-1; D gene uncertain. CDR1 is ENHRY, CDR2 SYGVKD, per germline. The CDR3 has 12 residues. V was shortened by 4 bases and J by 1 base, with 4 bases between the two germline ends. The CDR3 here is CAISAENTEAFF. The CDR3 nucleotides read TGTGCCATCAGTGCAGAGAACACTGAAGCTTTCTTT.

A single count supports this clone. This chain uses TRBV11-3 with TRBJ1-1; D is ambiguous. Trimming took off 1 base at V and 2 bases at J, with 5 bases between the two ends. The germline CDR1 and CDR2 sequences are SGHNT and YENEEA. The CDR3 runs to 13 residues. For the CDR3, the DNA is TGTGCCAGCAGCTTAGGGGTTAACACTGAAGCTTTCTTT. Translating it yields CASSLGVNTEAFF.

The chain couples TRBV5-4 to TRBJ2-5, with D perhaps matching TRBD2 (6 bases). Germline lookup yields CDR1 SGHNT and CDR2 YYREEE (reference sequence). This CDR3 has 14 residues. V was shortened by 3 bases and J by 5 bases, with 14 bases between the two germline ends. The chain's CDR3 is CASSSRLDGETQYF. In DNA form, the CDR3 reads TGTGCCAGCAGCTCCCGACTAGACGGGGAGACCCAGTACTTC.

The rearrangement joins TRBV7-2 to TRBJ1-2; 10 bases are a match to TRBD1. The CDR3 length is 16 residues. V lost 1 base, J lost 4 bases, and 6 bases stayed unmatched. From germline, CDR1 is SGHTA and CDR2 FQGNSA. The DNA for the CDR3 is TGTGCCAGCAGCTTAGATCGGACAGGGGGGGGCTATGGCTACACCTTC. This translates into CASSLDRTGGGYGYTF. The variable domain in full, completed from reference TRBV7-2 and TRBJ1-2, reads GAGVSQSPSNKVTEKGKDVELRCDPISGHTALYWYRQSLGQGLEFLIYFQGNSAPDKSGLPSDRFSAERTGGSVSTLTIQRTQQEDSAVYLCASSLDRTGGGYGYTFGSGTRLTVV.

This chain joins TRBV4-1 and TRBJ2-3; TRBD1 matches at 11 bases. J was trimmed by 5 bases and V by 4 bases; bases with no gene match: 5. Per germline, CDR1 MGHRA and CDR2 YSYEKL. The CDR3 spans 15 residues. CDR3 bases: TGCGCCAGCAGCCCAGGACAGGGGGCTGTAGATACGCAGTATTTT. Translating it yields CASSPGQGAVDTQYF.

This chain connects TRBV5-1 to TRBJ2-3; D uncertain. V was trimmed by 3 bases and J by 6 bases, leaving 11 bases between them. The CDR3 consists of 13 residues. Germline V gene sequence: CDR1 SGHRS, CDR2 YFSETQ. The CDR3, as DNA: TGCGCCAGCAGCTCCCCTGGCGTGGATACGCAGTATTTT. Translation: CASSSPGVDTQYF.

V usage is TRBV5-1 and J usage is TRBJ1-2, with D maybe TRBD1 (5 bases). The CDR3 runs 16 residues. The V gene lost 5 bases and the J gene lost 0 bases, with 17 bases spanning the gap. CDR1 SGHRS and CDR2 YFSETQ come from the germline V gene. CDR3 residues: CASRVGSGSSNYGYTF. The CDR3 nucleotides are TGCGCCAGCAGGGTAGGTTCAGGGAGCTCTAACTATGGCTACACCTTC.

This clone was counted a single time. This chain connects TRBV10-3 to TRBJ2-7; D unclear. This CDR3 is built from 13 residues. Germline-derived CDR1 and CDR2 are ENHRY and SYGVKD. The V gene lost 0 bases and the J gene lost 3 bases, with 6 bases spanning the gap. The CDR3 DNA is TGTGCCATCAGTGAGTCTGGCAGCTACGAGCAGTACTTC. It specifies CAISESGSYEQYF.

The chain couples TRBV6-1 to TRBJ1-2, with a possible D match to TRBD1 (5 bases). Germline V gene sequence: CDR1 MNHNS, CDR2 SASEGT. The CDR3 sequence is 15 residues long. The germline V and J ends were trimmed by 1 base and 6 bases, with 15 bases remaining between them. The CDR3 sequence: CASSEGTGHGDGYTF. In DNA form, the CDR3 reads TGTGCCAGCAGTGAAGGGACGGGGCACGGGGATGGCTACACCTTC.

V and J are TRBV19 and TRBJ2-2; 10 positions agree with TRBD1. Trimming cost V 11 bases and J 3 bases; bases outside gene matches: 9. The CDR3 sequence is 15 residues long. Per the germline V gene, CDR1 is LNHDA and CDR2 is SQIVND (reference sequence). CDR3 in DNA: TGTGCCGTCAAAGACAGGGGGCGGGACACCGGGGAGCTGTTTTTT. Translation gives CAVKDRGRDTGELFF.

The rearrangement joins TRBV2 to TRBJ2-5, with TRBD2 matching over 8 bases. The length of the CDR3 is 14 residues. Germline values: CDR1 SNHLY, CDR2 FYNNEI. J was trimmed by 2 bases and V by 7 bases; bases with no gene match: 6. CDR3 amino acids: CASTKTSEQETQYF. The CDR3 DNA is TGTGCCAGCACCAAGACTAGCGAGCAAGAGACCCAGTACTTC.

This chain links TRBV28 with TRBJ1-2; 9 bases align to TRBD1. The CDR3 spans 14 residues. Per the germline V gene, CDR1 is MDHEN and CDR2 is SYDVKM. Trimming removed 5 bases from V and 4 bases from J; junction bases left unmatched: 5. For the CDR3, the DNA is TGTGCCAGCAGTCAACAGGGGGCGGCCTATGGCTACACCTTC. The encoded protein is CASSQQGAAYGYTF.

The gene calls are TRBV9 and TRBJ1-2, with TRBD1 identical over 8 bases. Germline CDR1 SGDLS, CDR2 YYNGEE. V gave up 0 bases and J gave up 5 bases; unmatched junction bases: 12. The length of the CDR3 is 17 residues. CDR3 DNA: TGTGCCAGCAGCGTAGGAGGAAGGACAGGGACCCTATATGGCTACACCTTC. Encoded protein: CASSVGGRTGTLYGYTF.

The DNA of the CDR3 is TGTGCCATCAGTACTAGCGGGGGCTCAGTGGGGAATGAGCAGTTCTTC. Protein sequence: CAISTSGGSVGNEQFF. The rearrangement uses TRBV10-3 and TRBJ2-1; TRBD2 agrees at 11 bases. Losses at the gene ends were 5 bases for V and 7 bases for J; bases not matched to a gene: 10. The CDR3 spans 16 residues. Germline V gene data show CDR1 as ENHRY and CDR2 as SYGVKD.

This chain joins TRBV5-1 and TRBJ2-1; 9 nucleotides agree with TRBD1. This CDR3 is built from 14 residues. V dropped 1 base and J dropped 8; count of bases not matched to a gene: 4. Germline V gene sequence: CDR1 SGHRS, CDR2 YFSETQ. CDR3 region: CASSLLGQGDEQFF. For the CDR3, the DNA is TGCGCCAGCAGCTTGCTGGGACAGGGCGATGAGCAGTTCTTC.

J is TRBJ1-5 and V is TRBV18, with TRBD1 identical over 8 bases. CDR3 length equals 14 residues. Trimming removed 5 bases from V and 2 bases from J; junction bases left unmatched: 2. Germline CDR1 KGHSH, CDR2 LQKENI. As DNA, the CDR3 is TGTGCCAGCTCAGAGGGACAGGGCAATCAGCCCCAGCATTTT. Translated: CASSEGQGNQPQHF.

The gene calls are TRBV10-3 and TRBJ2-7; D perhaps matches TRBD1 (5 bases). The CDR3 totals 14 residues. The V gene's germline CDR1 is ENHRY and CDR2 SYGVKD. V was trimmed by 3 bases and J by 1 base, leaving 10 bases between them. The CDR3 sequence: CAISDKDKSYEQYF. The CDR3 DNA reads as TGTGCCATCAGTGACAAGGACAAATCCTACGAGCAGTACTTC.

This clone has just a few counts. The chain joins TRBV15 to TRBJ2-6, with D unclear. The germline V gene encodes CDR1 LNHNV and CDR2 YYDKDF (reference sequence). The germline V and J ends were trimmed by 0 bases and 0 bases, with 6 bases remaining between them. This CDR3 spans 16 amino acids. CDR3 loop: CATSRDMSSGANVLTF. Written as DNA, the CDR3 is TGTGCCACCAGCAGAGATATGAGCTCTGGGGCCAACGTCCTGACTTTC.

The V and J genes are TRBV7-9 and TRBJ2-3; TRBD1 aligns across 7 bases. Germline CDR1 reads SEHNR; CDR2 reads FQNEAQ (reference sequence). J lost 0 bases, V lost 5 bases, and 5 bases had no gene match. CDR3 size: 15 residues. CDR3: CASSPPGQSTDTQYF. The CDR3 DNA sequence: TGTGCCAGCAGCCCTCCGGGACAGAGCACAGATACGCAGTATTTT.